Listed here are 21 T cell receptor delta chains from one sample, sequenced in a study of gamma delta lymphoproliferative disorders and STAT genes. TCRdb redid clone calling on the multiplex PCR reads using CATT. The table lists 800 to 1,000 delta-chain clones, roughly 1.5% of them singletons, with 65% to 85% in the top ten. The receptor sequences were amplified from genomic DNA of peripheral blood mononuclear cells. The sequenced sample consisted of blood. The source of these receptors is a human donor in good health.

This clone has only a few counts. This DNA translates differently at residue 17 from the TCRdb protein, which is that of a much larger clone; a read error is likely, and the protein shown is the DNA's own translation. The chain joins TRDV2 to TRDJ1, with D hard to call. Germline lookup yields CDR1 GEAIGNYY and CDR2 EKD. This CDR3 contains 19 residues. The CDR3 bases are TGTGCCTGTGTCCCCGTTGTTACCCCCACACTGTGGGACACCGATAAACCCATCTTT. Its protein is CACVPVVTPTLWDTDKPIF.

This clone was counted between two and nine times. This likely traces to a read error, being one base from a far larger clone. Distinct nucleotide sequences in the sample also encode this CDR3. This chain connects TRDV1 to TRDJ1; 9 bases are a match to TRDD3. This CDR3 has 23 residues. CDR1 is TSWWSYY, CDR2 QGS, per germline. CDR3 DNA sequence: TGTGCTCTCGGGGACCCTCTTGTCTTCCTAGCCTGGGGGATCGGTTTGTACACCGATAAACTCATCTTT. It codes for CALGDPLVFLAWGIGLYTDKLIF.

Regarding this clone: This DNA's translation and the protein TCRdb lists, from a much larger clone, do not match at residue 15, likely due to a read error; the protein shown is translated from the DNA. The V and J genes are TRDV1 and TRDJ1; a weak D match, TRDD3 (5 bases). Per the germline V gene, CDR1 is TSWWSYY and CDR2 is QGS. The CDR3 extends over 20 amino acids. Trimming shortened V by 0 bases and J by 4 bases, and 27 bases separated the two germline ends. CDR3 amino acids: CALGELSTGTNPRYIDKLIF. In DNA, the CDR3 is TGTGCTCTTGGGGAACTTTCCACTGGCACTAACCCTAGGTACATCGATAAACTCATCTTT.

This clone was seen more than once but under ten times. A far larger clone is a single base away, which makes a read error likely. Additional DNA sequences in this sample encode the identical CDR3. The CDR3 bases are TGTGCCTGTGACACCGTTTCGGGGGATAGGGCCTTGACAGCACAGCTCTTCTTT. Amino acid sequence: CACDTVSGDRALTAQLFF. The chain has TRDV2 and TRDJ2; TRDD3 matches 8 bases. Looked up from germline, CDR1 is GEAIGNYY and CDR2 is EKD. The CDR3 contains 18 residues.

This clone was observed a handful of times. With only one base between it and a far larger clone, this is likely a read error. This specimen includes other DNA sequences encoding the same CDR3. The chain recombines TRDV2 with TRDJ1; 11 bases map to TRDD3. The germline V gene has CDR1 GEAIGNYY and CDR2 EKD. CDR3 size: 22 residues. CDR3 in DNA: TGTGCCTGTGACACCTCGAGCCTTTCGGCGTACTGGGGGATAGAGGACGGGGGTAAACTGATCTTT. Translating it yields CACDTSSLSAYWGIEDGGKLIF.

This clone showed up many times. This likely came from a read error, as a far larger clone is one base away. This sequence joins TRDV3 and TRDJ1; 9 bases match TRDD3. J gave up 1 base and V 1 base, and 10 bases lay outside the gene matches. Germline values: CDR1 TVYSNPD, CDR2 GDNSRS (reference sequence). The CDR3 is made up of 16 amino acids. Here the CDR3 reads CAFIKGIRRGTDKLIF. The CDR3 nucleotides read TGTGCCTTTATAAAGGGGATACGCCGGGGCACCGATAAACTCATCTTT.

The table lists this clone with a few counts. A far larger clone is one nucleotide away, so this likely arose from a read error. The gene calls are TRDV2 and TRDJ1; the match to TRDD3 covers 8 bases. Germline CDR1 is GEAIGNYY and CDR2 is EKD. The CDR3 spans 17 residues. J lost 3 bases, V lost 4 bases, and 15 bases had no gene match. The CDR3 sequence is CACEELGGLRVADKLIF. CDR3 sequence (DNA): TGTGCCTGTGAAGAACTGGGGGGACTTAGGGTCGCCGATAAACTCATCTTT.

This clone is medium-sized by share. The likely explanation is a read error, given a far larger clone one base away. Other DNA sequences within the sample encode an identical CDR3. The rearrangement uses TRDV1 and TRDJ1; weak D call: TRDD3 (10 bases). Per the germline V gene, CDR1 is TSWWSYY and CDR2 is QGS. This CDR3 has 20 residues. Deletions cut 9 bases from V and 3 bases from J, with 35 bases between. The chain's CDR3 is CALGKAFLRSGGYLSDKLIF. The CDR3 nucleotides read TGTGCTCTCGGGAAGGCCTTCCTACGTTCTGGGGGATATCTATCCGATAAACTCATCTTT.

This clone was recorded a few times. The protein in TCRdb stems from a much larger clone and differs at residue 6 from this DNA's translation, likely a read error; here the protein is translated from the DNA. V gene TRDV2 combines with J gene TRDJ1, with a tentative D call TRDD3 (10 bases). V gave up 1 base and J gave up 4 bases, with 36 bases separating them. Germline values: CDR1 GEAIGNYY, CDR2 EKD. This CDR3 is built from 22 residues. The chain's CDR3 is CACDTFLKPSYQLGDTHDKLIF. The CDR3 nucleotides are TGTGCCTGTGACACATTTCTAAAGCCTTCCTACCAATTGGGGGATACCCACGATAAACTCATCTTT.

A note on this clone: The likely explanation is a read error, given a far larger clone one base away. Other DNA sequences of this sample code for an identical CDR3. The chain employs TRDV2 and TRDJ1, with 12 bases fitting TRDD3. Germline V lookup: CDR1 GEAIGNYY, CDR2 EKD. The CDR3 is 19 amino acids. Trimming cost V 3 bases and J 3 bases; bases outside gene matches: 16. The CDR3 protein is CACDDLILGDTPSPDKLIF. Here the CDR3 DNA reads TGTGCCTGTGACGATCTCATTCTGGGGGATACGCCGTCTCCCGATAAACTCATCTTT.

This clone showed up just a few times. TCRdb pairs this DNA with a much larger clone's protein that differs at residue 16, likely a read error; the protein shown was translated from the DNA. The chain links TRDV1 to TRDJ1, with a possible D match to TRDD3 (10 bases). The CDR3 covers 20 residues. Per germline, CDR1 TSWWSYY and CDR2 QGS. The germline V and J ends were trimmed by 5 bases and 7 bases, with 35 bases remaining between them. CDR3 sequence: CALGKAFLRSGGYLSGKLIF. CDR3 bases: TGTGCTCTTGGGAAGGCCTTCCTACGTTCTGGGGGATATCTATCCGGTAAACTCATCTTT.

A few counts support this clone. TCRdb's listed protein matches a much larger clone and diverges from this DNA's translation at residue 5, likely through a read error; the protein shown comes from the DNA. The J gene is TRDJ2, the V gene TRDV1; perhaps TRDD2 as D (5 bases). V lost 4 bases and J 3 bases, leaving 33 bases between the germline ends. The CDR3 is made up of 22 amino acids. CDR1 is TSWWSYY and CDR2 is QGS in the germline V gene. CDR3 coding DNA: TGTGCTCTTGGGGGACGGTGGGTCCTATCCGTGCCCCATATGCCAATGACAGCACAACTCTTCTTT. Its translation: CALGGRWVLSVPHMPMTAQLFF.

With respect to this clone: The protein TCRdb lists belongs to a much larger clone and differs from this DNA's translation at residue 8, which points to a read error; the protein shown is made from the DNA. The chain is built from TRDV1 and TRDJ1; no clear D. The CDR3 contains 20 residues. Between the trimmed V and J ends, which lost 0 bases and 0 bases, there was a span of 23 bases. Germline CDR1 reads TSWWSYY; CDR2 reads QGS. The DNA for the CDR3 is TGTGCTCTTGGGGAACTTTCCATTGGCACTAACCCTAGGTACACCGATAAACTCATCTTT. Protein: CALGELSIGTNPRYTDKLIF.

This clone was observed a handful of times. The TCRdb record carries a much larger clone's protein, which differs from this DNA's translation at residue 5; a read error is the likely cause, and the protein listed here is the DNA translation. This sequence joins TRDV1 and TRDJ1; 11 bases line up with TRDD3. V dropped 9 bases and J dropped 0; count of bases not matched to a gene: 6. CDR1 and CDR2 from the germline V gene are TSWWSYY and QGS. This CDR3 is 15 amino acids long. CDR3 nucleotide sequence: TGTGCTCTGCTTTCTGGGGGATACAACACCGATAAACTCATCTTT. Its translation is CALLSGGYNTDKLIF.

This clone was found a few times. This DNA translates differently at residue 5 from the TCRdb protein, which is that of a much larger clone; a read error is likely, and the protein shown is the DNA's own translation. The CDR3 loop is CACDPTRPAQTLDLRITDKLIF. The CDR3 DNA follows: TGTGCCTGTGACCCGACGAGACCTGCTCAGACTCTGGACCTAAGGATCACCGATAAACTCATCTTT. The V and J genes are TRDV2 and TRDJ1; D call uncertain. The CDR3 has 22 residues. Germline values: CDR1 GEAIGNYY, CDR2 EKD. The V gene lost 3 bases and the J gene lost 1 base, with 35 bases spanning the gap.

The chain couples TRDV1 to TRDJ1; D perhaps matches TRDD3 (6 bases). TCRdb leaves out the J gene; it was filled in here by matching the DNA to germline. CDR3 length: 23 amino acids. V was trimmed by 0 bases and J by 2 bases, leaving 34 bases between them. Germline values: CDR1 TSWWSYY, CDR2 QGS. The CDR3 protein is CALGELGSYSWGSAVRWTDKLIF. Here the CDR3 DNA reads TGTGCTCTTGGGGAACTGGGTTCTTATTCCTGGGGATCGGCGGTAAGGTGGACCGATAAACTCATCTTT.

This clone was counted only a few times. A far larger clone is off by one base, so a read error is likely. The V and J genes are TRDV1 and TRDJ1; TRDD3 matches 7 bases. CDR1 is TSWWSYY and CDR2 is QGS in the germline V gene. Trimming at V came to 9 bases and at J to 0 bases, leaving 10 bases not matched to a gene. The CDR3 contains 15 residues. The DNA for the CDR3 is TGTGCTCTGCTTACTGAGGGATACAACACCGATAAACTCATCTTT. It specifies CALLTEGYNTDKLIF.

To note about this clone: This is likely an artifact of a read error, given a far larger clone one base away. Other DNA sequences in this sample translate to the same CDR3. V gene TRDV2 combines with J gene TRDJ1; possibly TRDD3 for D (6 bases). This CDR3 is 19 amino acids long. Germline V gives CDR1 GEAIGNYY, CDR2 EKD. V gave up 3 bases and J gave up 3 bases, with 28 bases separating them. In nucleotides, the CDR3 is TGTGCCTGTGACGACCTCATTCTGGGAGATACGCCGTCTCCCGATAAACTCATCTTT. As protein: CACDDLILGDTPSPDKLIF.

This clone occurred many times. A far larger clone differs by one base, so this is likely a read error. Distinct nucleotide sequences in the sample also encode this CDR3. The rearrangement joins TRDV1 to TRDJ1, with D perhaps matching TRDD3 (10 bases). The CDR3 consists of 20 residues. The germline V gene has CDR1 TSWWSYY and CDR2 QGS. DNA of the CDR3: TGTGCTCTTGGGAAGGCCTTCCTACGTTCTGGGGGATATCTATCCGATAAGCTCATCTTT. This sequence encodes CALGKAFLRSGGYLSDKLIF.

This clone is termed large. Other DNA sequences of this sample code for an identical CDR3. V usage is TRDV2 and J usage is TRDJ1; D is ambiguous. Trimming stripped 3 bases from V and 1 base from J, with 35 bases between. This CDR3 is built from 22 residues. CDR1 and CDR2 (germline): GEAIGNYY, EKD. The CDR3 nucleotides are TGTGCCTGTGACTCGACGAGACCTGCTCAGACTCTGGACCTAAGGATCACCGATAAACTCATCTTT. Residues: CACDSTRPAQTLDLRITDKLIF.

For this clone: TCRdb's entry gives the protein of a much larger clone, which mismatches this DNA's translation at residue 14, likely from a read error; the protein reported here is translated from the DNA. The chain joins TRDV1 to TRDJ1; the D gene could be TRDD2 or TRDD3 (7 bases each). This CDR3 has 23 amino acids. Trimming cost V 3 bases and J 0 bases, with 35 bases left between them. Per germline, CDR1 TSWWSYY and CDR2 QGS. CDR3 protein: CALGDPLVFLAWGFGLYTDKLIF. CDR3 DNA sequence: TGTGCTCTTGGGGACCCTCTTGTCTTCCTAGCCTGGGGGTTCGGTTTGTACACCGATAAACTCATCTTT.